This T cell receptor (beta chain) was observed in a study of blood T cell repertoires in COVID-19. The V segment lost 5 bases and the J segment 3 bases; nucleotides outside the gene matches: 5. The CDR3 runs 15 residues. In germline, CDR1 is LGHDT, CDR2 YNNKEL (reference sequence). The assay was immunoSEQ multiplex PCR, and TCRdb's table has in-frame clones only and misses some. The sample records around 55,000 clones, 80% to 95% being singletons. The sequence came from a human donor with active COVID-19. The donor label of this sample is uncertain. The chain recombines TRBV3-1 (or the pseudogene TRBV3-2) with TRBJ2-2, with 8 bases identical to TRBD1. Sequencing used peripheral blood. CDR3 residues: CASSSYRGDTGELFF. The CDR3 region has the DNA TGTGCCAGCAGCAGCTACAGGGGGGACACCGGGGAGCTGTTTTTT.